The following is a TCR beta chain sequence with its context. Libraries were prepared by immunoSEQ multiplex PCR; TCRdb keeps only in-frame clonotypes and omits some of them. The sample holds 40,000 to 45,000 clones, about 89% seen once. In germline, CDR1 is SEHNR, CDR2 FQNEAQ (reference sequence). This CDR3 is 16 amino acids long. V was clipped by 1 base and J by 7 bases; unmatched bases: 8. The data stem from a study of graft-versus-host responses after intestinal transplantation. The chain uses TRBV7-9 and TRBJ2-2; 8 bases map to TRBD2. The sequencing here drew on PBMCs, taken around 330 days after intestinal transplant. The receptor comes from a human patient who received an intestinal transplant, so some T cells may come from the graft donor. CDR3 coding DNA: TGTGCCAGCAGCTTAGAGACGGGAGGGCCTAACGGGGAGCTGTTTTTT. Its translation: CASSLETGGPNGELFF.